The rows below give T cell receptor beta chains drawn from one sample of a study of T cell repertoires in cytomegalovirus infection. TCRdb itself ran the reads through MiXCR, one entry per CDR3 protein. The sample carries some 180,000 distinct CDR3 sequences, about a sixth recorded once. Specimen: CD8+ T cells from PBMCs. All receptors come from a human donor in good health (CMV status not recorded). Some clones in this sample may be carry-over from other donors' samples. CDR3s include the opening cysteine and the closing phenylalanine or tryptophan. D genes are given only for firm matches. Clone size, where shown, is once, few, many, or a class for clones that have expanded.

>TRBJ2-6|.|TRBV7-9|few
TGTGCCAGCAGCCCCTCGGACGTCCAGAGACCAGGCGTCCTGACTTTC
CASSPSDVQRPGVLTF
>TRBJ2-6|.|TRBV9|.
TGTGCCAGCAGCGGCAGGGGGGGGACCCCCCACTCTGGGGCCAACGTCCTGACTTTC
CASSGRGGTPHSGANVLTF
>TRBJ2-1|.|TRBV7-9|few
TGTGCCAGCAGCCCCCGAGTCCCCAGGGGAAGCTCCTACAATGAGCAGTTCTTC
CASSPRVPRGSSYNEQFF
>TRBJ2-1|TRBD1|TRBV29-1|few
TGCAGCGTTGAACCCCCGGACAGGGGCACCTACAATGAGCAGTTCTTC
CSVEPPDRGTYNEQFF
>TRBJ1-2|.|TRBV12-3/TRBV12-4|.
TGTGCCAGCAGTTTAAGCGAGGTATATGGCTACACCTTC
CASSLSEVYGYTF
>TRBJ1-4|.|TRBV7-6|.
TGTGCCAGCAGCTTAGAACTCGGTGAAAAACTGTTTTTT
CASSLELGEKLFF
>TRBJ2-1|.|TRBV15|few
TGTGCCACCAGCAGAGAAAATTTCGGGACAAACTACAATGAGCAGTTCTTC
CATSRENFGTNYNEQFF
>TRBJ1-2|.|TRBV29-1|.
TGCAGCGTTCATGAGGAGGAGGCCTATGGCTACACCTTC
CSVHEEEAYGYTF
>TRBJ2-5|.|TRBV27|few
TGTGCCAGCAGTTCCCCCCATTTTACCGGGGCTCCAGAGACCCAGTACTTC
CASSSPHFTGAPETQYF
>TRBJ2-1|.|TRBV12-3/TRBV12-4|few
TGTGCCAGCAGTCCGCAGGGGATCGGCTATGAGCAGTTCTTC
CASSPQGIGYEQFF
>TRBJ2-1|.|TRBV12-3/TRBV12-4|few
TGTGCCAGCAGTTTCGGACCTGGATTAGGTGAGCAGTTCTTC
CASSFGPGLGEQFF
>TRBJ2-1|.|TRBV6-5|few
TGTGCCAGCAGTTACAGGGGCCTTGCTGGGAATGAGCAGTTCTTC
CASSYRGLAGNEQFF